What follows are 13 T cell receptor beta chains derived from one specimen sequenced in a study of OX40 agonist ivuxolimab in advanced cancers. The data were produced by immunoSEQ multiplex PCR, yet TCRdb's version contains in-frame clones alone and is incomplete. This sample yields about 95,000 clones, of which about 91% are seen a single time; 2.6% belongs to the top ten. The sequencing used CD4+ or CD8+ T cells sorted from blood, collected in a trial of the OX40 agonist ivuxolimab. The receptors originated from an adult with an advanced solid tumor such as melanoma, head and neck, liver or kidney cancer.

The chain is built from TRBV28 and TRBJ2-1, with TRBD2 matching 15 bases. Germline assignment: CDR1 MDHEN and CDR2 SYDVKM. V gave up 5 bases and J gave up 3 bases; unmatched junction bases: 23. The CDR3 consists of 23 residues. DNA for the CDR3: TGTGCCAGCAGTCCGCCTCGAGGTTACACCCTTGGACTAGCGGGAGGGGACTACAATGAGCAGTTCTTC. This codes for CASSPPRGYTLGLAGGDYNEQFF.

The rearrangement joins TRBV10-2 to TRBJ2-7; 7 bases map to TRBD2. Germline V gene lookup returns CDR1 WSHSY and CDR2 SAAADI. The V and J ends lost 6 bases and 2 bases, in that order; junction bases with no gene match: 10. CDR3 length equals 15 residues. This CDR3 reads CASSDRGRGTYEQYF. CDR3 sequence (DNA): TGCGCCAGCAGCGACCGCGGGAGAGGAACCTACGAGCAGTACTTC.

This clone was observed a single time. The chain combines TRBV5-1 with TRBJ2-1; D may be TRBD2 (6 bases). Germline V gene data show CDR1 as SGHRS and CDR2 as YFSETQ. Trimming removed 4 bases from V and 7 bases from J, with 21 bases in between. This CDR3 region has 16 residues. CDR3 in amino acids: CASSLRDSRLGNEQFF. In DNA form, the CDR3 reads TGCGCCAGCAGCCTTCGGGACTCCCGTTTGGGAAATGAGCAGTTCTTC. The full variable domain, rest sourced from reference TRBV5-1 and TRBJ2-1, is KAGVTQTPRYLIKTRGQQVTLSCSPISGHRSVSWYQQTPGQGLQFLFEYFSETQRNKGNFPGRFSGRQFSNSRSEMNVSTLELGDSALYLCASSLRDSRLGNEQFFGPGTRLTVL.

V and J are TRBV12-5 and TRBJ1-5; tentatively, D is TRBD1 (6 bases). With 5 bases removed from V and 7 bases from J, the gap between germline ends came to 18 bases. CDR3 size: 15 residues. Germline lookup yields CDR1 LGHNT and CDR2 FRNRAP. CDR3 coding DNA: TGTGCTAGTGGTCCCAGCACAGGGTCGAACCAGCCCCAGCATTTT. This translates into CASGPSTGSNQPQHF.

This clone is a singleton in its sample. The chain joins TRBV28 to TRBJ2-7; tentatively, D is TRBD1 (6 bases). Per germline, CDR1 MDHEN and CDR2 SYDVKM. The CDR3 length is 15 residues. The ends were cut back, 4 bases at V and 0 bases at J, with 13 bases in the middle. The chain's CDR3 is CASSSGGQSSYEQYF. DNA for the CDR3: TGTGCCAGCAGTTCAGGCGGACAGAGCTCCTACGAGCAGTACTTC.

This rearrangement joins TRBV19 to TRBJ1-5; 11 bases map to TRBD1. This CDR3 contains 18 residues. V lost 3 bases and J lost 4; bases outside the gene matches: 11. In germline, CDR1 is LNHDA, CDR2 SQIVND (reference sequence). The DNA for the CDR3 is TGTGCCAGTAGTATCGGGACAGGGGGTACGAGGGGGAATCAGCCCCAGCATTTT. Its translation: CASSIGTGGTRGNQPQHF.

The chain carries TRBV5-1 and TRBJ2-3; D remains unclear. Germline CDR1 is SGHRS and CDR2 is YFSETQ. The V end lost 1 base, the J end lost 0 bases, and 9 bases lay between the germline ends. The CDR3 consists of 15 residues. CDR3 DNA sequence: TGCGCCAGCAGCTTGCTCGAGACTAGCACAGATACGCAGTATTTT. Translating it yields CASSLLETSTDTQYF.

The chain recombines TRBV5-8 with TRBJ2-1, with a possible D match to TRBD2 (6 bases). Germline V gives CDR1 SGHTS, CDR2 YDEGEE. The CDR3 spans 14 residues. The germline V and J ends were trimmed by 4 bases and 7 bases, with 15 bases remaining between them. In nucleotides, the CDR3 is TGTGCCAGCAGCCCCCGGGGACTCAAAAATGAGCAGTTCTTC. Its protein is CASSPRGLKNEQFF.

This clone has only a few counts. This chain uses TRBV19 with TRBJ1-5; D perhaps matches TRBD1 (6 bases). V gave up 4 bases and J gave up 1 base, with 8 bases separating them. The CDR3 consists of 14 residues. From germline, CDR1 is LNHDA and CDR2 SQIVND (reference sequence). As DNA, the CDR3 is TGTGCCAGTAGTACCGGGACAAGCAATCAGCCCCAGCATTTT. Protein: CASSTGTSNQPQHF.

For the CDR3, the DNA is TGTGCCAGCAGCTTTGGGCAGGGGCCCTACGAGCAGTACTTC. It encodes CASSFGQGPYEQYF. This chain connects TRBV7-9 to TRBJ2-7, with a tentative D call TRBD1 (6 bases). Germline lookup yields CDR1 SEHNR and CDR2 FQNEAQ (reference sequence). The CDR3 has 14 residues. V lost 3 bases and J lost 2, with 11 bases in between.

The V gene is TRBV4-3, the J gene TRBJ1-4, with TRBD1 matching over 9 bases. CDR1 is LGHNA, CDR2 YSLEER, per germline. The CDR3 consists of 15 residues. After removal of 3 bases from V and 8 bases from J, the junction contained 7 bases not matched to a gene. The CDR3 DNA reads TGCGCCAGCAGCCAGGCTGGGACAGGGAGAGAAAAACTGTTTTTT. Residues: CASSQAGTGREKLFF.

The CDR3 here is CASSPHARGDTQYF. CDR3 nucleotide sequence: TGTGCCAGTAGTCCCCACGCCCGGGGAGATACGCAGTATTTT. This sequence joins TRBV19 and TRBJ2-3; D may be TRBD2 (5 bases). The CDR3 has 14 amino acids. CDR1 and CDR2 from the germline V gene are LNHDA and SQIVND (reference sequence). Between the trimmed V and J ends, which lost 5 bases and 5 bases, there was a span of 14 bases.

The rearrangement uses TRBV5-1 and TRBJ2-3; the D is unclear. This CDR3 is built from 14 residues. Germline CDR1 is SGHRS and CDR2 is YFSETQ. V was clipped by 0 bases and J by 2 bases, with 7 bases between them. In nucleotides, the CDR3 is TGCGCCAGCAGCTTGGGAGGCATCACAGATACGCAGTATTTT. Amino acid sequence: CASSLGGITDTQYF.